This entry features one TCR beta chain sequence. Germline V gene lookup returns CDR1 SGHTS and CDR2 YDEGEE. V was shortened by 1 base and J by 11 bases, with 18 bases between the two germline ends. The CDR3 loop spans 14 amino acids. This sample is part of a study of blood T cell repertoires in COVID-19. Study-wide context: COVID-19 samples, acute and convalescent, were from the United States, Italy and Spain. The cDNA or gDNA used as material had been derived from T cells, B-cell-depleted T cells, or PBMCs.

Study processing details: Quantification of nucleated cells was approximated via reference gene primer amplification. Using immunoSEQ multiplex PCR, the repertoire was profiled, and TCRdb retains in-frame clones only, with some absent. V and J calls and clone size are those listed in that table; D and trimming were worked out from the DNA. The data show around 200,000 clones, approximately 83% seen once. The specimen was peripheral blood. The receptor was derived from a woman in her forties with active or convalescent COVID-19. The chain carries TRBV5-8 and TRBJ1-1; TRBD1 is a possible D gene (5 bases). The CDR3 DNA is TGTGCCAGCAGCTTGCCCACAGGAGGCCGGGGGGCTTTCTTT. Protein product: CASSLPTGGRGAFF.